The sequence of this T cell receptor (beta chain) was determined in a study of T-cell reconstitution after alpha-beta-depleted transplantation in children. Study outcomes and limitations: Among T cells one year after transplant, newly produced cells accounted for most counts and diversity. About two months after transplant, alpha-beta T cells reportedly came from several hundred expanded graft clones.

Molecular barcoding with unique molecular identifiers was used for the TCRbeta library. TCRdb called the PCR reads again in MiXCR, with one record for every CDR3 protein. Here the sample spans about 290,000 distinct CDR3 sequences, approximately 7.3% being singletons. Remarks on this clonotype: The antigen is unknown.

CDR3 length: 13 amino acids. Germline lookup yields CDR1 ENHRY and CDR2 SYGVKD. V lost 9 bases, J lost 0 bases, and 11 bases lay in between. The rearrangement joins TRBV10-3 to TRBJ1-1, with D tentatively TRBD1 (6 bases). The sequencing used peripheral blood, collected 360 days after TCRalphabeta/CD19-depleted stem cell transplant. The sequence was collected from a female patient between 2 and 15 years old who had a stem cell transplant for Fanconi anemia, so the T cells may come from the graft donor. The CDR3 DNA reads TGTGCCATGGGGGCCAGCTTGAACACTGAAGCTTTCTTT. Amino acids: CAMGASLNTEAFF.